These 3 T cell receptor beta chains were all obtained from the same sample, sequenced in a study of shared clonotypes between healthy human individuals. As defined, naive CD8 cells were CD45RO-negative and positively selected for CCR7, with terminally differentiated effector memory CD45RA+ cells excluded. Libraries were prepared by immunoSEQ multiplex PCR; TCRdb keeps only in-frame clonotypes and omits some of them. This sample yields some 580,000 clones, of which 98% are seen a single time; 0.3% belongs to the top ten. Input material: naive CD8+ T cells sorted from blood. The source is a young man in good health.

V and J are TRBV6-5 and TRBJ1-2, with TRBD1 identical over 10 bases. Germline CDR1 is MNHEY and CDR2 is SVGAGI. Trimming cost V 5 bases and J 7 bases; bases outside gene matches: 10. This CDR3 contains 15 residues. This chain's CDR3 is CASSPPTGGEGGYTF. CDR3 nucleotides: TGTGCCAGCAGTCCCCCGACAGGGGGCGAAGGTGGCTACACCTTC.

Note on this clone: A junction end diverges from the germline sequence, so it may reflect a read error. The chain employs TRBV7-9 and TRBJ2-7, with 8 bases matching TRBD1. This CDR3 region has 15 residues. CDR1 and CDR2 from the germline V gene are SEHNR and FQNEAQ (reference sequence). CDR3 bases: TGTGTCAGCAGCTTCCGGACAGGGATGGTGAACGAGCAGTACTTC. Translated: CVSSFRTGMVNEQYF.

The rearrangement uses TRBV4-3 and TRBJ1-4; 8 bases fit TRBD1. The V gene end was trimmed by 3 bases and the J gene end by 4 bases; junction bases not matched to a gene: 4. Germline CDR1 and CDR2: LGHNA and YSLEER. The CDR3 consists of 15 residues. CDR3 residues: CASSQDRAYNEKLFF. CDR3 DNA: TGCGCCAGCAGCCAGGACAGGGCGTATAATGAAAAACTGTTTTTT.